The 20 T cell receptor beta chains listed next were all sequenced from one sample in a study of T cell responses to AZD1222 COVID-19 vaccine (dated by TCRdb to about 2021). Libraries were prepared through the immunoSEQ multiplex PCR assay. Drawn from immuneACCESS, this table holds only the in-frame rearrangements with V and J called that TCRdb kept. Clones are partly lost; checked studies trace under half to an unresolved V gene and leave the rest unexplained. For this sample there are 90,000 to 120,000 clones; about 82% appear just once. The top ten hold about 3% of the sample. The time point label corresponds to: baseline before first vaccination. This specimen was peripheral blood, taken on day 0 of AZD1222 vaccination. All receptors derive from an adult in good health.

The chain is built from TRBV5-1 and TRBJ2-3; 9 positions agree with TRBD1. CDR3 size: 17 residues. Germline assignment: CDR1 SGHRS and CDR2 YFSETQ. V shed 4 bases, J shed 3 bases, and the junction held 12 bases outside the gene matches. CDR3 residues: CASSQHAGTGRTDTQYF. The CDR3 coding sequence is TGCGCCAGCAGCCAGCACGCCGGGACAGGGCGGACAGATACGCAGTATTTT.

The rearrangement joins TRBV5-6 to TRBJ1-6; possibly TRBD1 for D (6 bases). This CDR3 spans 14 amino acids. With 4 bases removed from V and 8 bases from J, the gap between germline ends came to 13 bases. Germline V lookup: CDR1 SGHDT, CDR2 YYEEEE. The DNA of the CDR3 is TGTGCCAGCAGCCTCGGGACATCGGATTCACCCCTCCACTTT. This gives the protein CASSLGTSDSPLHF.

This chain connects TRBV27 to TRBJ1-4; 7 bases fit TRBD1. CDR3 length: 13 amino acids. In germline, CDR1 is MNHEY, CDR2 SMNVEV (reference sequence). After removal of 9 bases from V and 8 bases from J, the junction contained 9 bases not matched to a gene. The CDR3 DNA is TGTGCCAGTCGAACAGGGGTCGGGGAAAAACTGTTTTTT. Amino acids: CASRTGVGEKLFF.

The chain links TRBV9 to TRBJ1-1, with D uncertain. This CDR3 spans 13 amino acids. CDR1 is SGDLS and CDR2 is YYNGEE in the germline V gene. Trimming cost V 1 base and J 4 bases, with 8 bases left between them. The CDR3 DNA reads as TGTGCCAGCAGCGTATTGGGAATCACTGAAGCTTTCTTT. Translating gives CASSVLGITEAFF.

The J gene is TRBJ2-2, the V gene TRBV28; D is possibly TRBD2 (5 bases). CDR1 is MDHEN and CDR2 is SYDVKM in the germline V gene. The CDR3 is made up of 15 amino acids. Trimming removed 7 bases at V and 0 bases at J, with 12 bases between. The CDR3 protein is CASTDIAPNTGELFF. CDR3 coding DNA: TGTGCCAGCACCGACATAGCGCCGAACACCGGGGAGCTGTTTTTT.

The chain combines TRBV28 with TRBJ1-4; 7 bases match TRBD1. The germline V gene has CDR1 MDHEN and CDR2 SYDVKM. The junction had 5 bases not matched to a gene; V was cut back by 4 bases and J by 6 bases. This CDR3 region has 14 residues. Here the CDR3 DNA reads TGTGCCAGCAGTTCAGGGGGGAGGGATGAAAAACTGTTTTTT. Its translation: CASSSGGRDEKLFF. Filled out from reference TRBV28 and TRBJ1-4, the complete variable domain reads DVKVTQSSRYLVKRTGEKVFLECVQDMDHENMFWYRQDPGLGLRLIYFSYDVKMKEKGDIPEGYSVSREKKERFSLILESASTNQTSMYLCASSSGGRDEKLFFGSGTQLSVL.

The table lists this clone with a count of one. V is TRBV15 and J is TRBJ2-6, with D tentatively TRBD1 or TRBD2 (5 bases each). V was pared by 6 bases and J by 0 bases, with 21 bases between. The CDR3 runs to 19 residues. CDR1 is LNHNV, CDR2 YYDKDF, per germline (reference sequence). The CDR3: CATSLTRGRSYSGANVLTF. CDR3 coding DNA: TGTGCCACCAGTCTAACACGGGGCAGGTCGTACTCTGGGGCCAACGTCCTGACTTTC.

As regards this clone: Other DNA sequences from this sample encode an identical CDR3 as well. The rearrangement uses TRBV5-8 and TRBJ2-7, with D perhaps TRBD1 (5 bases). Germline CDR1 reads SGHTS; CDR2 reads YDEGEE. The V gene lost 1 base and the J gene lost 2 bases, with 7 bases spanning the gap. This CDR3 contains 13 residues. The CDR3 here is CASSLQGPYEQYF. DNA for the CDR3: TGTGCCAGCAGCTTGCAGGGCCCCTACGAGCAGTACTTC.

The chain is built from TRBV7-2 and TRBJ2-7; possible D gene TRBD1, 7 bases. The CDR3 contains 15 residues. V dropped 5 bases and J dropped 2 bases, with 16 bases sitting between them. Germline V gene lookup returns CDR1 SGHTA and CDR2 FQGNSA. The CDR3 loop reads CASSLQGGETYEQYF. The CDR3 region has the DNA TGTGCCAGCAGCCTGCAGGGGGGAGAGACCTACGAGCAGTACTTC.

This chain links TRBV28 with TRBJ2-7; a weak D match, TRBD1 (5 bases). The CDR3 is made up of 13 amino acids. Germline loops: CDR1 MDHEN, CDR2 SYDVKM. The V end lost 6 bases, the J end lost 5 bases, and 14 bases lay between the germline ends. This CDR3 is CASREDRFNEQYF. The CDR3 coding sequence is TGTGCCAGCAGGGAAGACAGATTCAACGAGCAGTACTTC.

The chain employs TRBV10-2 and TRBJ1-1; TRBD1 agrees at 9 bases. The ends lost 4 bases at V and 6 bases at J; junction bases unmatched: 9. The CDR3 spans 15 residues. The germline gives CDR1 WSHSY, CDR2 SAAADI. CDR3: CASSAPGTGSPEAFF. The CDR3 region has the DNA TGCGCCAGCAGTGCCCCCGGGACAGGGTCCCCTGAAGCTTTCTTT.

The V and J genes are TRBV6-1 and TRBJ1-2; D gene uncertain. The V end was cut by 2 bases, the J end by 8 bases, with 9 bases between. The CDR3 runs 12 residues. Per the germline V gene, CDR1 is MNHNS and CDR2 is SASEGT. For the CDR3, the DNA is TGTGCCAGCAGTGAAACGGTGGCCGGCTACACCTTC. This gives the protein CASSETVAGYTF.

The rearrangement links TRBV5-1 to TRBJ1-2, with D unresolved. Germline values: CDR1 SGHRS, CDR2 YFSETQ. The CDR3 runs to 14 residues. Trimming shortened V by 3 bases and J by 7 bases, and 16 bases separated the two germline ends. CDR3 in DNA: TGCGCCAGCAGCTCGGAAGGGTCATCTTTTGGCTACACCTTC. Protein sequence: CASSSEGSSFGYTF.

This chain uses TRBV10-3 with TRBJ1-5; maybe TRBD1 (6 bases). The CDR3 contains 15 residues. Trimming took 6 bases from V and 2 from J, leaving 14 bases between them. CDR1 ENHRY and CDR2 SYGVKD come from the germline V gene. CDR3 protein: CAIRPAGEGNQPQHF. DNA for the CDR3: TGTGCCATCAGACCCGCAGGGGAGGGCAATCAGCCCCAGCATTTT.

The gene calls are TRBV18 and TRBJ1-2; TRBD1 aligns across 10 bases. With V trimmed by 6 bases and J by 7 bases, 14 bases remained unmatched. CDR1 is KGHSH, CDR2 LQKENI, per germline. There are 16 residues in the CDR3. CDR3 loop: CASSSTATGGEFGYTF. The CDR3 bases are TGTGCCAGCTCCTCGACCGCGACAGGGGGCGAGTTTGGCTACACCTTC.

The chain is built from TRBV12-1 and TRBJ2-1; no DNA check was done on the table's D call, TRBD1. TRBV12-1 is recorded as a pseudogene. CDR3 length: 12 residues. CDR3 amino acids: CASSLKQAGRFF. The CDR3 DNA sequence: TGTGCCAGCAGCTTGAAACAGGCTGGGCGGTTCTTC.

The chain recombines TRBV15 with TRBJ1-2, with a weak D call TRBD1 (5 bases). The CDR3 spans 16 residues. Deletions cut 1 base from V and 4 bases from J, with 16 bases between. CDR1 LNHNV and CDR2 YYDKDF come from the germline V gene (reference sequence). This chain's CDR3 is CATSRVDCRVPYGYTF. CDR3 coding DNA: TGTGCCACCAGCAGAGTAGATTGCAGGGTACCCTATGGCTACACCTTC.

A few counts support this clone. V gene TRBV30 combines with J gene TRBJ2-5, with TRBD2 matching over 9 bases. Trimming cost V 0 bases and J 5 bases; bases outside gene matches: 7. Germline assignment: CDR1 GTSNPN and CDR2 SVGIG (reference sequence). CDR3 size: 15 residues. DNA of the CDR3: TGTGCCTGGAGTGTAGGTAGCGGGGGTTCGGAGACCCAGTACTTC. Translation: CAWSVGSGGSETQYF.

This chain links TRBV2 with TRBJ2-5; tentatively, D is TRBD2 (6 bases). V shed 4 bases and J shed 4 bases, with 13 bases lying between them. The CDR3 consists of 14 residues. CDR1 is SNHLY, CDR2 FYNNEI, per germline. The CDR3 DNA reads as TGTGCCAGCAGTGCAGGCGGGGCCAGAGAGACCCAGTACTTC. Residues: CASSAGGARETQYF. Using reference TRBV2 and TRBJ2-5 for the parts outside the CDR3, the full variable domain is EPEVTQTPSHQVTQMGQEVILRCVPISNHLYFYWYRQILGQKVEFLVSFYNNEISEKSEIFDDQFSVERPDGSNFTLKIRSTKLEDSAMYFCASSAGGARETQYFGPGTRLLVL.

The chain uses TRBV5-6 and TRBJ2-1; 14 bases align to TRBD2. The CDR3 loop spans 16 amino acids. CDR1 is SGHDT and CDR2 is YYEEEE in the germline V gene. V trimming: 4 bases; J trimming: 6 bases; junction bases outside the gene matches: 6. CDR3 bases: TGTGCCAGCAGCGCAGGACTAGCGGGGGGCTCCAATGAGCAGTTCTTC. Encoded protein: CASSAGLAGGSNEQFF.